The T cell receptor beta chain described here comes from a study of blood T cell repertoires in COVID-19. Overall study: Some COVID-19 samples were acute and others convalescent; all came from the United States, Italy and Spain. From T cells, B-cell-depleted T cells, or PBMCs came the material, which was cDNA or gDNA.

Germline V gives CDR1 GTSNPN, CDR2 SVGIG (reference sequence). The CDR3 extends over 13 amino acids. V shed 6 bases, J shed 2 bases, and the junction held 4 bases outside the gene matches. The authors' processing: By means of reference gene primer amplification, nucleated cell counts were estimated. The method was immunoSEQ multiplex PCR; TCRdb's version includes in-frame clones alone and lacks a portion of them. That table supplies the V and J calls and clone size; D and trimming were determined from the DNA. The sample lists over 200,000 clones, approximately 90% occurring once. This clonotype was sampled from a man aged 60 to 75 with COVID-19, enrolled during active disease. This chain uses TRBV30 with TRBJ1-1; 9 positions match TRBD1. What was sequenced was peripheral blood. The CDR3 coding sequence is TGTGCCTGCTCACAGGGGGCTAACACTGAAGCTTTCTTT. Translating it yields CACSQGANTEAFF.